The text below deals with one TCR beta chain. The data were obtained in a study of technical replicates of blood from a few donors. This table comes from immunoSEQ multiplex PCR, and its TCRdb copy is limited to in-frame clones, with some not included. The data show around 79,000 clones, around 90% seen once. The source is a human donor in good health. Some clones in this sample may be carry-over from other donors' samples. The sequenced sample was T cells isolated from PBMCs.

CDR3 in DNA: TGTGCCAGCAGCTTAGCGGGACAGGGCTACGAGCAGTACTTC. This sequence encodes CASSLAGQGYEQYF. The chain uses TRBV7-9 and TRBJ2-7; 9 bases map to TRBD1. V gave up 0 bases and J gave up 3 bases; unmatched junction bases: 0. CDR1 is SEHNR, CDR2 FQNEAQ, per germline (reference sequence). The CDR3 spans 14 residues.